This T cell receptor (beta chain) originates from a study of blood T cell repertoires in COVID-19. Overall study context: Italy, Spain and the United States were the sources of the convalescent and acute COVID-19 samples. T cells, B-cell-depleted T cells, or PBMCs provided the cDNA or gDNA that served as material.

Authors' methods: How many nucleated cells were present was estimated from reference gene primer amplification. Using immunoSEQ multiplex PCR, the repertoire was profiled, and TCRdb retains in-frame clones only, with some absent. The V and J calls and clone size are taken from that table; D and trimming were inferred from the DNA. The sample gives 25,000 to 35,000 clones, roughly 89% of which show up once; roughly 28% is in the top ten. This CDR3 comprises 16 residues. The J segment lost 8 bases and the V segment lost 4 bases, leaving 15 bases of the junction unmatched. Germline-derived CDR1 and CDR2 are SGHRS and YFSETQ.

This sequence joins TRBV5-1 and TRBJ1-3; TRBD1 matches 7 bases. The TCR originated in a man older than 75 with acute or convalescent COVID-19. Sequencing used peripheral blood. CDR3 nucleotides: TGCGCCAGCAGCCCTGGAGGGACAGCCAAAGGGGACACCATATATTTT. It encodes CASSPGGTAKGDTIYF.